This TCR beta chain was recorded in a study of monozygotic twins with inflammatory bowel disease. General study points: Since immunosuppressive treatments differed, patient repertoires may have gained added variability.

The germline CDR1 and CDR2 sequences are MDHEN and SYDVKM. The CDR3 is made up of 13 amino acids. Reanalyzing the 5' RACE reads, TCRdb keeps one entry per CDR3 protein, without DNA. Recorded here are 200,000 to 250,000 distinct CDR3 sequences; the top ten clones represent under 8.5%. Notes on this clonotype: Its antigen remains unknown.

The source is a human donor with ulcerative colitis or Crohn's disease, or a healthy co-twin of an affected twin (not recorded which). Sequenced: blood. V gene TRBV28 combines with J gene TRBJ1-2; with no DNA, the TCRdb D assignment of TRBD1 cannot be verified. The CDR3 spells CASSLTGLYGYTF.